These 11 T cell receptor beta chains came from one sample sequenced in a study of identical twins. TCRdb recomputed calls from the 5' RACE reads with MiXCR, one row per CDR3 protein. The sample lists around 960,000 distinct CDR3 sequences; 9% to 15% were seen once. These data were also reused for a study on yellow fever vaccine responses in identical twins.

The sequencing input was PBMCs. These receptors all stem from a woman younger than 30 in good health.

This clonotype was counted only a few times. The rearrangement joins TRBV12-3 or TRBV12-4 to TRBJ2-1; weak D call: TRBD1 (6 bases). Trimming removed 6 bases from V and 4 bases from J, with 16 bases in between. The CDR3 is made up of 15 amino acids. This chain's CDR3 is CASRTGQRLYNEQFF. The CDR3 bases are TGTGCCAGCAGGACGGGACAAAGACTTTACAATGAGCAGTTCTTC.

This sequence joins TRBV2 and TRBJ1-5; the D gene is possibly TRBD1 (6 bases). This CDR3 is built from 15 residues. The germline CDR1 and CDR2 sequences are SNHLY and FYNNEI. V lost 7 bases and J 4 bases, leaving 17 bases between the germline ends. CDR3 DNA: TGTGCCAGCAAACAGGGCGGATTGGGGAATCAGCCCCAGCATTTT. Protein sequence: CASKQGGLGNQPQHF.

In its sample, this clonotype was seen a few times. The CDR3 DNA reads as TGTGCCAGCTCACCAAACAGGTTGATTTCACCCCTCCACTTT. Translation: CASSPNRLISPLHF. The chain recombines TRBV18 with TRBJ1-6, with D maybe TRBD1 (5 bases). Looked up from germline, CDR1 is KGHSH and CDR2 is LQKENI. The CDR3 runs 14 residues. V shed 2 bases and J shed 9 bases, with 11 bases lying between them.

Only a few counts were recorded for this clonotype. This rearrangement joins TRBV12-3 or TRBV12-4 to TRBJ2-2; 7 bases align to TRBD2. The length of the CDR3 is 16 residues. With V trimmed by 3 bases and J by 6 bases, 10 bases remained unmatched. The CDR3 is CASSFRMRESPGELFF. The CDR3 DNA is TGTGCCAGCAGTTTTCGCATGCGGGAGTCCCCCGGGGAGCTGTTTTTT.

V is TRBV24-1 and J is TRBJ2-1, with 9 bases aligning to TRBD1. The J segment lost 5 bases and the V segment lost 8 bases, leaving 3 bases of the junction unmatched. The CDR3 runs 13 residues. Germline CDR1 KGHDR, CDR2 SFDVKD. Written as DNA, the CDR3 is TGTGCCACCACCGGGACAGGGAACAATGAGCAGTTCTTC. Protein sequence: CATTGTGNNEQFF.

This clonotype turned up a few times. V and J are TRBV15 and TRBJ2-1, with 9 bases matching TRBD1. Germline CDR1 reads LNHNV; CDR2 reads YYDKDF (reference sequence). This CDR3 has 19 amino acids. Unmatched junction bases numbered 14, after V lost 5 bases and J lost 0 bases. The CDR3 sequence: CATSSQGTGNPSSYNEQFF. DNA of the CDR3: TGTGCCACCAGCTCCCAGGGGACAGGGAACCCCAGCTCCTACAATGAGCAGTTCTTC.

This chain uses TRBV9 with TRBJ2-2; TRBD1 aligns across 9 bases. CDR3 size: 15 residues. The V gene's germline CDR1 is SGDLS and CDR2 YYNGEE. V trimming: 3 bases; J trimming: 4 bases; junction bases outside the gene matches: 4. The CDR3 reads CASSATGGITGELFF. The CDR3 nucleotides read TGTGCCAGCAGCGCGACAGGGGGAATCACCGGGGAGCTGTTTTTT.

This clonotype was found a few times. V is TRBV29-1 and J is TRBJ2-4; D possibly matches TRBD1 or TRBD2 (5 bases each). This CDR3 region has 13 residues. Germline-derived CDR1 and CDR2 are SQVTM and ANQGSEA. Trimming pared 0 bases from V and 15 bases from J, leaving 18 bases between. The CDR3 here is CSVEDVIGTPRYF. In DNA form, the CDR3 reads TGCAGCGTTGAAGATGTAATCGGGACCCCGAGGTACTTC.

This clonotype was seen at least ten times. This chain connects TRBV20-1 to TRBJ2-1; no clear D gene. Trimming stripped 2 bases from V and 2 bases from J, with 13 bases between. Germline CDR1 and CDR2: DFQATT and SNEGSKA (reference sequence). This CDR3 has 15 amino acids. For the CDR3, the DNA is TGCAGTGCTAGACTTCTAGGCGACACCTACAATGAGCAGTTCTTC. Its translation: CSARLLGDTYNEQFF.

This clonotype was counted ten times or more. Germline is not matched at one junction end, which may reflect a read error. V gene TRBV12-3 or TRBV12-4 combines with J gene TRBJ1-2, with D hard to call. This CDR3 has 14 amino acids. In nucleotides, the CDR3 is TGTGCCAGCCGTTTGTCCGCCGACCACTATGGCTACACCTTC. Translated: CASRLSADHYGYTF.

This rearrangement joins TRBV4-1 to TRBJ2-3; D might be TRBD1 (6 bases). The ends were cut back, 2 bases at V and 5 bases at J, with 17 bases in the middle. CDR1 is MGHRA, CDR2 YSYEKL, per germline. The CDR3 length is 16 residues. The CDR3 DNA reads as TGCGCCAGCAGCCAAACAGGGTTATCTGGCAGAGATACGCAGTATTTT. Residues: CASSQTGLSGRDTQYF.